A single sample is the source of the 16 T cell receptor beta chains below, sequenced in a study of control samples from healthy donors and cancer patients. Profiled with immunoSEQ multiplex PCR; TCRdb holds only in-frame clones, not every one. Of under 110,000 clones in the sample, 85% to 90% were seen once. Sequenced sample: blood. The receptors derive from a man under 40 in good health.

The chain links TRBV6-2 or TRBV6-3 to TRBJ1-6; D is ambiguous. V was trimmed by 7 bases and J by 6 bases, leaving 10 bases between them. The CDR3 has 13 residues. Germline V gene lookup returns CDR1 MNHEY and CDR2 SVGEGT. CDR3 protein: CASTPVINSPLHF. CDR3 nucleotide sequence: TGTGCCAGCACCCCAGTCATTAATTCACCCCTCCACTTT.

This chain links TRBV5-5 with TRBJ2-2, with D uncertain. Between the trimmed V and J ends, which lost 4 bases and 6 bases, there was a span of 10 bases. The V gene's germline CDR1 is SGHKS and CDR2 YYEKEE (reference sequence). The CDR3 is 13 residues long. The DNA of the CDR3 is TGTGCCAGCAGCCTTTTACAATCCGGGGAGCTGTTTTTT. Amino acids: CASSLLQSGELFF. The variable domain in full, completed from reference TRBV5-5 and TRBJ2-2, reads DAGVTQSPTHLIKTRGQQVTLRCSPISGHKSVSWYQQVLGQGPQFIFQYYEKEERGRGNFPDRFSARQFPNYSSELNVNALLLGDSALYLCASSLLQSGELFFGEGSRLTVL.

The chain employs TRBV27 and TRBJ1-5; D gene uncertain. Germline V gives CDR1 MNHEY, CDR2 SMNVEV (reference sequence). CDR3 length: 14 residues. Trimming removed 5 bases at V and 1 base at J, with 9 bases between. DNA for the CDR3: TGTGCCAGCAGTCCCCTATGGAGCAATCAGCCCCAGCATTTT. Amino acids: CASSPLWSNQPQHF.

The rearrangement uses TRBV27 and TRBJ2-5; D gene ambiguous. Germline assignment: CDR1 MNHEY and CDR2 SMNVEV (reference sequence). V lost 10 bases, J lost 4 bases, and 10 bases lay in between. This CDR3 has 11 amino acids. The CDR3 reads CATAIGETQYF. CDR3 sequence (DNA): TGTGCCACTGCTATCGGAGAGACCCAGTACTTC.

The V gene is TRBV28, the J gene TRBJ2-7, with TRBD2 identical over 8 bases. Germline-derived CDR1 and CDR2 are MDHEN and SYDVKM. The CDR3 sequence is 18 residues long. V was clipped by 2 bases and J by 0 bases; unmatched bases: 12. The CDR3: CASSLILWPREDSYEQYF. In DNA form, the CDR3 reads TGTGCCAGCAGTTTAATACTTTGGCCGCGGGAGGACTCCTACGAGCAGTACTTC.

V usage is TRBV7-9 and J usage is TRBJ2-7; 7 nucleotides match TRBD2. CDR1 and CDR2 (germline): SEHNR, FQNEAQ (reference sequence). V lost 2 bases to trimming and J lost 6 bases; unmatched junction nucleotides: 10. This CDR3 is built from 15 residues. CDR3 amino acids: CASSLRGGMLVEQYF. In nucleotides, the CDR3 is TGTGCCAGCAGCTTACGGGGAGGGATGCTTGTCGAGCAGTACTTC. Combining the CDR3 with reference TRBV7-9 and TRBJ2-7 gives the whole variable domain DTGVSQNPRHKITKRGQNVTFRCDPISEHNRLYWYRQTLGQGPEFLTYFQNEAQLEKSRLLSDRFSAERPKGSFSTLEIQRTEQGDSAMYLCASSLRGGMLVEQYFGPGTRLTVT.

V is TRBV7-9 and J is TRBJ2-2; tentative D call: TRBD1 (5 bases). The CDR3 consists of 14 residues. CDR1 and CDR2 from the germline V gene are SEHNR and FQNEAQ (reference sequence). The V end lost 5 bases, the J end lost 3 bases, and 10 bases lay between the germline ends. CDR3 nucleotides: TGTGCCAGCAGCGAAGACAGAGACACCGGGGAGCTGTTTTTT. It translates to CASSEDRDTGELFF.

The chain combines TRBV5-5 with TRBJ1-2, with D unclear. V was pared by 3 bases and J by 5 bases, with 14 bases between. The germline V gene encodes CDR1 SGHKS and CDR2 YYEKEE (reference sequence). This CDR3 comprises 14 residues. The CDR3 DNA follows: TGTGCCAGCAGCTCTTCTTGGGCCCCATATGGCTACACCTTC. It encodes CASSSSWAPYGYTF. The whole variable domain, filled in from reference TRBV5-5 and TRBJ1-2, reads DAGVTQSPTHLIKTRGQQVTLRCSPISGHKSVSWYQQVLGQGPQFIFQYYEKEERGRGNFPDRFSARQFPNYSSELNVNALLLGDSALYLCASSSSWAPYGYTFGSGTRLTVV.

CDR3 nucleotide sequence: TGTGCCAGCAGCGGAACAGGGAGCACAGATACGCAGTATTTT. Translation gives CASSGTGSTDTQYF. The rearrangement links TRBV5-4 to TRBJ2-3; perhaps TRBD1 as D (6 bases). Germline assignment: CDR1 SGHNT and CDR2 YYREEE (reference sequence). V lost 4 bases to trimming and J lost 0 bases, with 9 bases between them. The CDR3 has 14 residues.

The chain combines TRBV3-1 (or the pseudogene TRBV3-2) with TRBJ1-1; D is undetermined. The CDR3 is 14 residues long. Trimming left V 4 bases short and J 1 base short, with 10 bases between. Per the germline V gene, CDR1 is LGHDT and CDR2 is YNNKEL (reference sequence). The CDR3 spells CASSLWHKNTEAFF. As DNA, the CDR3 is TGTGCCAGCAGCCTTTGGCACAAGAACACTGAAGCTTTCTTT.

The J gene is TRBJ2-7, the V gene TRBV6-5; 7 bases map to TRBD2. Germline V gene lookup returns CDR1 MNHEY and CDR2 SVGAGI. This CDR3 comprises 13 residues. V lost 7 bases to trimming and J lost 0 bases; unmatched junction nucleotides: 3. CDR3: CASNGGYSYEQYF. The CDR3 DNA is TGTGCCAGCAACGGGGGGTACTCCTACGAGCAGTACTTC.

The chain has TRBV7-9 and TRBJ1-4; D is uncertain. The germline gives CDR1 SEHNR, CDR2 FQNEAQ (reference sequence). The CDR3 is made up of 17 amino acids. Trimming took 3 bases from V and 5 from J, leaving 19 bases between them. Here the CDR3 reads CASSFYPLGLQNEKLFF. CDR3 sequence (DNA): TGTGCCAGCAGCTTCTATCCCCTCGGCCTACAAAATGAAAAACTGTTTTTT.

The gene calls are TRBV7-6 and TRBJ2-2, with 7 bases lining up with TRBD2. The V and J ends lost 9 bases and 0 bases, in that order; junction bases with no gene match: 19. Germline CDR1 is SGHVS and CDR2 is FNYEAQ. CDR3 length: 19 amino acids. CDR3 coding DNA: TGTGCCAGTAGTCGGGGTGCGGCTAGCGGAAGGTCGAACACCGGGGAGCTGTTTTTT. It codes for CASSRGAASGRSNTGELFF. The full variable domain, with the rest looked up from reference TRBV7-6 and TRBJ2-2, is GAGVSQSPRYKVTKRGQDVALRCDPISGHVSLYWYRQALGQGPEFLTYFNYEAQQDKSGLPNDRFSAERPEGSISTLTIQRTEQRDSAMYRCASSRGAASGRSNTGELFFGEGSRLTVL.

This sequence joins TRBV5-5 and TRBJ1-3; 8 bases are a match to TRBD1. CDR3 length: 18 amino acids. Trimming removed 3 bases from V and 4 bases from J; junction bases left unmatched: 15. The germline V gene has CDR1 SGHKS and CDR2 YYEKEE (reference sequence). The CDR3 region has the DNA TGTGCCAGCAGCTCGGAAATCGCAGGGGGCGCTTCCGGAAACACCATATATTTT. Amino acids: CASSSEIAGGASGNTIYF.

The chain carries TRBV6-4 and TRBJ2-1; no reliable D call. The length of the CDR3 is 15 residues. Germline lookup yields CDR1 MRHNA and CDR2 SNTAGT. V was cut by 6 bases and J by 6 bases, with 18 bases left in between. The CDR3 reads CASSPLPGRVNEQFF. Written as DNA, the CDR3 is TGTGCCAGCAGCCCACTCCCCGGACGGGTCAATGAGCAGTTCTTC.

V is TRBV7-9 and J is TRBJ2-3; D not resolved. Germline V gene data show CDR1 as SEHNR and CDR2 as FQNEAQ (reference sequence). Trimming took off 1 base at V and 10 bases at J, with 9 bases between the two ends. The CDR3 sequence is 12 residues long. The DNA for the CDR3 is TGTGCCAGCAGCTTAGAACCCGGGTCGCAGTATTTT. It yields the protein CASSLEPGSQYF.